This passage covers 24 T cell receptor beta chains from one sample sequenced in a study of T-cell memory formation after mild COVID-19. MiXCR, applied by TCRdb to the 5' RACE reads, yields one record per CDR3 protein. In the table there are about 210,000 distinct CDR3 sequences, around 25% of which are singletons. The sequenced sample consisted of PBMCs or a T cell subset sorted from them (not recorded which). The source of these receptors is an adult woman who had mild COVID-19 (a few samples of this study predate the infection). Cell type and time point are not known.

The chain links TRBV3-1 to TRBJ1-2; 7 bases map to TRBD1. In germline, CDR1 is LGHDT, CDR2 YNNKEL (reference sequence). This CDR3 contains 12 residues. V lost 4 bases to trimming and J lost 8 bases; unmatched junction nucleotides: 4. The CDR3 loop is CASSRTDRGYTF. The CDR3 bases are TGTGCCAGCAGCCGAACGGACAGGGGCTACACCTTC.

There are a few counts of this clonotype. The V gene is TRBV7-9, the J gene TRBJ2-7; TRBD2 agrees at 7 bases. Germline V gene sequence: CDR1 SEHNR, CDR2 FQNEAQ (reference sequence). Trimming at V came to 5 bases and at J to 3 bases, leaving 7 bases not matched to a gene. The CDR3 consists of 14 residues. The chain's CDR3 is CASSPQGGVYEQYF. Written as DNA, the CDR3 is TGTGCCAGCAGCCCTCAGGGAGGGGTCTACGAGCAGTACTTC.

As regards this clonotype: At one end the junction does not follow the germline gene, possibly because of a read error. The chain joins TRBV7-9 to TRBJ2-7; TRBD2 agrees at 7 bases. The germline CDR1 and CDR2 sequences are SEHNR and FQNEAQ (reference sequence). The CDR3 covers 16 residues. In nucleotides, the CDR3 is TGTGCCAGCATCTTAGTCCCGGCGGGAGAGGCTTACGAGCAGTACTTC. Residues: CASILVPAGEAYEQYF. Supplemented by reference TRBV7-9 and TRBJ2-7, the full variable domain reads DTGVSQNPRHKITKRGQNVTFRCDPISEHNRLYWYRQTLGQGPEFLTYFQNEAQLEKSRLLSDRFSAERPKGSFSTLEIQRTEQGDSAMYLCASILVPAGEAYEQYFGPGTRLTVT.

This clonotype was observed a handful of times. The chain carries TRBV7-8 and TRBJ1-6; TRBD1 matches at 12 bases. The CDR3 covers 19 residues. V shed 2 bases and J 10 bases; nucleotides not matched to a gene: 15. Germline CDR1 is SGHVS and CDR2 is FQNEAQ. This chain's CDR3 is CASSLYLRERDRGQSPLHF. CDR3 in DNA: TGTGCCAGCAGCTTATATCTCCGAGAGCGGGACAGGGGGCAGTCACCCCTCCACTTT.

In DNA form, the CDR3 reads TGCGCCAGCGCTGGCGGCTGGACTAGCGGGGGGGGCGGCACAGATACGCAGTATTTT. This codes for CASAGGWTSGGGGTDTQYF. This chain joins TRBV5-1 and TRBJ2-3; 15 nucleotides align to TRBD2. V was clipped by 7 bases and J by 1 base; unmatched bases: 13. There are 19 residues in the CDR3. Germline V lookup: CDR1 SGHRS, CDR2 YFSETQ.

V usage is TRBV18 and J usage is TRBJ2-7, with D perhaps matching TRBD2 (6 bases). This CDR3 has 18 residues. Deletions cut 2 bases from V and 5 bases from J, with 25 bases between. Germline loops: CDR1 KGHSH, CDR2 LQKENI. CDR3 sequence: CASSPKVLTSLRGDEQYF. The CDR3 DNA is TGTGCCAGCTCACCAAAAGTCTTAACTAGCCTAAGAGGCGACGAGCAGTACTTC.

This chain links TRBV3-1 with TRBJ1-2, with 11 nucleotides matching TRBD1. Per the germline V gene, CDR1 is LGHDT and CDR2 is YNNKEL (reference sequence). This CDR3 is 15 amino acids long. V shed 4 bases, J shed 6 bases, and the junction held 7 bases outside the gene matches. CDR3 amino acids: CASSRRTGGVNGYTF. The CDR3 DNA follows: TGTGCCAGCAGCCGTCGGACAGGGGGCGTCAATGGCTACACCTTC.

V is TRBV7-8 and J is TRBJ1-2, with D tentatively TRBD1 (5 bases). Germline CDR1 and CDR2: SGHVS and FQNEAQ. The CDR3 is made up of 15 amino acids. V lost 1 base, J lost 2 bases, and 11 bases lay in between. The CDR3 region is CASSLGRDVNYGYTF. The CDR3 nucleotides are TGTGCCAGCAGCTTAGGCAGGGATGTGAACTATGGCTACACCTTC.

A single count supports this clonotype. The chain links TRBV19 to TRBJ2-1, with 12 positions matching TRBD2. The V gene end was trimmed by 5 bases and the J gene end by 7 bases; junction bases not matched to a gene: 3. This CDR3 region has 14 residues. CDR1 and CDR2 (germline): LNHDA, SQIVND (reference sequence). The CDR3 DNA reads as TGTGCCAGTAGTTTTACTAGCGGGAGGAATGAGCAGTTCTTC. As protein: CASSFTSGRNEQFF.

The CDR3 region has the DNA TGTGCCAGCACCTCCGGGACAGGGGATGAAAAACTGTTTTTT. Translating gives CASTSGTGDEKLFF. The chain recombines TRBV12-3 or TRBV12-4 with TRBJ1-4, with 10 bases lining up with TRBD1. This CDR3 contains 14 residues. Trimming at V came to 7 bases and at J to 6 bases, leaving 5 bases not matched to a gene.

J is TRBJ1-2 and V is TRBV7-8; D gene uncertain. Germline V CDR1 and CDR2: SGHVS, FQNEAQ. V was pared by 6 bases and J by 7 bases, with 21 bases between. The CDR3 extends over 15 amino acids. The CDR3 DNA reads as TGTGCCAGCAGAGACGCCGACCCCCCCTGGGGTGGCTACACCTTC. This codes for CASRDADPPWGGYTF.

This clonotype was detected only a few times. V usage is TRBV20-1 and J usage is TRBJ2-7, with 8 nucleotides matching TRBD1. The trim removed 0 bases at V and 3 bases at J, leaving 7 bases unmatched. This CDR3 region has 15 residues. Germline V gene sequence: CDR1 DFQATT, CDR2 SNEGSKA (reference sequence). The CDR3 nucleotides are TGCAGTGCTAGAGAGGGTGGCAGGGGGCTCTACGAGCAGTACTTC. It translates to CSAREGGRGLYEQYF.

V gene TRBV5-1 combines with J gene TRBJ2-5; 14 nucleotides line up with TRBD2. The CDR3 sequence is 16 residues long. Unmatched junction bases numbered 11, after V lost 4 bases and J lost 9 bases. Germline values: CDR1 SGHRS, CDR2 YFSETQ. This chain's CDR3 is CASSPQGLAGDKAQYF. CDR3 in DNA: TGCGCCAGCAGCCCTCAGGGACTAGCGGGAGATAAGGCCCAGTACTTC.

A few counts support this clonotype. The chain has TRBV3-1 and TRBJ1-3; maybe TRBD1 (5 bases). The CDR3 is 18 amino acids. The germline gives CDR1 LGHDT, CDR2 YNNKEL (reference sequence). V lost 0 bases, J lost 1 base, and 16 bases lay in between. The CDR3 DNA reads as TGTGCCAGCAGCCAAGACCGTAGGGGCGAAGGTTCTGGAAACACCATATATTTT. As protein: CASSQDRRGEGSGNTIYF.

CDR3 sequence: CATSDLDFASSPLHF. The CDR3 DNA sequence: TGTGCCACCAGTGACCTGGACTTTGCCTCGTCACCCCTCCACTTT. This rearrangement joins TRBV24-1 to TRBJ1-6, with D uncertain. CDR1 is KGHDR, CDR2 SFDVKD, per germline. This CDR3 has 15 amino acids. With 4 bases removed from V and 10 bases from J, the gap between germline ends came to 16 bases.

This clonotype was picked up a small number of times. The rearrangement uses TRBV7-9 and TRBJ1-2; 7 bases align to TRBD1. J gave up 4 bases and V 5 bases, and 7 bases lay outside the gene matches. The CDR3 is made up of 14 amino acids. CDR1 is SEHNR and CDR2 is FQNEAQ in the germline V gene (reference sequence). The CDR3 loop reads CASSLADRAYGYTF. CDR3 nucleotide sequence: TGTGCCAGCAGCCTCGCCGACAGGGCCTATGGCTACACCTTC.

This clonotype appeared a few times. The rearrangement links TRBV12-3 or TRBV12-4 to TRBJ1-2; tentative D call: TRBD1 (5 bases). This CDR3 comprises 12 residues. Deletions cut 1 base from V and 7 bases from J, with 7 bases between. This CDR3 is CASSLGQGGYTF. The CDR3 DNA follows: TGTGCCAGCAGTTTAGGGCAGGGTGGCTACACCTTC.

This clonotype showed up just a few times. The genes are TRBV18 and TRBJ2-1; 9 nucleotides line up with TRBD2. Germline CDR1 KGHSH, CDR2 LQKENI. This CDR3 has 16 residues. Trimming cost V 0 bases and J 10 bases; bases outside gene matches: 10. CDR3: CASSPPALAGIGEQFF. The DNA of the CDR3 is TGTGCCAGCTCACCACCGGCTCTAGCGGGAATCGGAGAGCAGTTCTTC.

This clonotype came up a few times. The rearrangement links TRBV2 to TRBJ2-7, with 7 bases identical to TRBD2. Germline CDR1 is SNHLY and CDR2 is FYNNEI. Trimming cost V 4 bases and J 2 bases; bases outside gene matches: 2. The CDR3 contains 13 residues. This CDR3 reads CASSVGLAYEQYF. For the CDR3, the DNA is TGTGCCAGCAGTGTCGGACTAGCCTACGAGCAGTACTTC.

The rearrangement links TRBV5-1 to TRBJ2-7, with D possibly being TRBD2 (6 bases). The CDR3 has 15 amino acids. V dropped 0 bases and J dropped 2 bases, with 12 bases sitting between them. The germline gives CDR1 SGHRS, CDR2 YFSETQ. CDR3 sequence: CASSLGRDSPYEQYF. The CDR3 region has the DNA TGCGCCAGCAGCTTGGGTCGGGACTCCCCCTACGAGCAGTACTTC.

This clonotype came up a few times. The V call is TRBV7-3, the J call TRBJ2-2, with TRBD2 matching over 10 bases. This CDR3 contains 14 residues. The V gene end was trimmed by 8 bases and the J gene end by 5 bases; junction bases not matched to a gene: 5. CDR1 is SGHTA and CDR2 is FQGTGA in the germline V gene. In nucleotides, the CDR3 is TGTGCCAGCGCCGTAGCGGGGGGTACCGGGGAGCTGTTTTTT. It translates to CASAVAGGTGELFF.

In its sample, this clonotype was seen a few times. The chain carries TRBV11-2 and TRBJ1-2; 11 nucleotides align to TRBD1. The CDR3 covers 13 residues. V was clipped by 8 bases and J by 5 bases; unmatched bases: 4. Germline loops: CDR1 SGHAT, CDR2 FQNNGV. CDR3 sequence (DNA): TGTGCCAGCGGGACAGGGGGGGTGTATGGCTACACCTTC. This codes for CASGTGGVYGYTF.

In this sample, this clonotype turned up many times. The gene calls are TRBV7-8 and TRBJ2-7; 7 bases fit TRBD1. Germline lookup yields CDR1 SGHVS and CDR2 FQNEAQ. After removal of 6 bases from V and 2 bases from J, the junction contained 7 bases not matched to a gene. This CDR3 is 14 amino acids long. The CDR3 coding sequence is TGTGCCAGCAGATCTCGGGACAGCCCCTACGAGCAGTACTTC. It specifies CASRSRDSPYEQYF.

The chain links TRBV6-5 to TRBJ2-3; D may be TRBD2 (5 bases). Trimming left V 6 bases short and J 7 bases short, with 20 bases between. From germline, CDR1 is MNHEY and CDR2 SVGAGI. There are 15 residues in the CDR3. This chain's CDR3 is CASRPRGRLENTQYF. The CDR3 DNA sequence: TGTGCCAGCAGGCCACGAGGGCGTTTGGAAAATACGCAGTATTTT.